A single sample gave rise to the 16 T cell receptor beta chains below, sequenced in a study of T cells in Graves' hyperthyroidism and ophthalmopathy. Researchers took RNA transcripts and amplified the TCR beta CDR3 regions from them. Initially, a first-round RT-PCR of the TCR CDR3 employed the HTBI primer set. TCRdb analysed the multiplex PCR reads with MiXCR anew, one entry per CDR3 protein. The data contain 550,000 to 700,000 distinct CDR3 sequences, around 42% of them singletons. The sample consisted of peripheral blood or thyroid tissue (not recorded which). These receptors were collected from an adult woman with Graves' disease, either hyperthyroidism or ophthalmopathy (not recorded which).

The chain combines TRBV7-9 with TRBJ2-5; TRBD2 matches 8 bases. CDR1 and CDR2 from the germline V gene are SEHNR and FQNEAQ (reference sequence). This CDR3 comprises 16 residues. V was pared by 1 base and J by 5 bases, with 9 bases of the junction left unmatched. The CDR3 nucleotides read TGTGCCAGCAGCTTAGTACCAGGGACTAGAGGGGAGACCCAGTACTTC. Its translation is CASSLVPGTRGETQYF.

Concerning this clonotype itself: No conserved phenylalanine or tryptophan is present at the end of the CDR3, so a read error is the likely explanation. The DNA is left out, because the CDR3 cannot be placed on it with certainty; the CDR3 is given as TCRdb lists it. The genes are TRBV10-3 and TRBJ2-2. CDR1 is ENHRY and CDR2 is SYGVKD in the germline V gene. Inclusive of both ends, the CDR3 amounts to 10 amino acids. The CDR3 protein is CAISESPKES.

V gene TRBV5-1 combines with J gene TRBJ1-5; D gene uncertain. Deletions cut 0 bases from V and 2 bases from J, with 6 bases between. Per the germline V gene, CDR1 is SGHRS and CDR2 is YFSETQ. This CDR3 region has 14 residues. In DNA, the CDR3 is TGCGCCAGCAGCTTGGGGCACGGCAATCAGCCCCAGCATTTT. It codes for CASSLGHGNQPQHF.

The CDR3 loop is CAWSVLEAGELFF. The CDR3 DNA sequence: TGTGCCTGGAGTGTACTTGAGGCCGGGGAGCTGTTTTTT. The chain recombines TRBV30 with TRBJ2-2, with no clear D. The length of the CDR3 is 13 residues. Germline-derived CDR1 and CDR2 are GTSNPN and SVGIG (reference sequence). V dropped 0 bases and J dropped 6 bases, with 8 bases sitting between them.

This chain connects TRBV7-8 to TRBJ2-1; D is possibly TRBD2 (5 bases). CDR3 length: 13 amino acids. Germline V gives CDR1 SGHVS, CDR2 FQNEAQ. The germline V and J ends were trimmed by 5 bases and 6 bases, with 11 bases remaining between them. CDR3 in amino acids: CASSPISGNEQFF. CDR3 DNA sequence: TGTGCCAGCAGCCCGATCAGCGGCAATGAGCAGTTCTTC. Full variable domain (remainder filled in from reference TRBV7-8 and TRBJ2-1): GAGVSQSPRYKVAKRGQDVALRCDPISGHVSLFWYQQALGQGPEFLTYFQNEAQLDKSGLPSDRFFAERPEGSVSTLKIQRTQQEDSAVYLCASSPISGNEQFFGPGTRLTVL.

This clonotype was observed once. The final CDR3 position lacks the conserved phenylalanine or tryptophan, pointing to a likely read error. The DNA is left out, because the CDR3 cannot be placed on it with certainty; the CDR3 is given as TCRdb lists it. V gene TRBV4-3 combines with J gene TRBJ2-5. Germline V CDR1 and CDR2: LGHNA, YSLEER. The CDR3 has 8 amino acids, counting both end residues. CDR3 loop: CASSQGVP.

V is TRBV9 and J is TRBJ2-5; no clear D gene. The CDR3 totals 14 residues. The V and J ends lost 3 bases and 5 bases respectively, with 14 bases between them. CDR1 and CDR2 from the germline V gene are SGDLS and YYNGEE. The CDR3 DNA sequence: TGTGCCAGCAGCGGTCGTGGGGATTGGGAGACCCAGTACTTC. Its translation is CASSGRGDWETQYF.

CDR3 amino acids: CAILKDSGNTIYF. The CDR3, as DNA: TGTGCCATCCTCAAGGACAGTGGAAACACCATATATTTT. This chain joins TRBV10-3 and TRBJ1-3; possible D gene TRBD1, 6 bases. The CDR3 sequence is 13 residues long. With 8 bases removed from V and 3 bases from J, the gap between germline ends came to 11 bases. The germline gives CDR1 ENHRY, CDR2 SYGVKD.

The chain is built from TRBV7-2 and TRBJ2-7; maybe TRBD2 (5 bases). The germline V gene has CDR1 SGHTA and CDR2 FQGNSA. Trimming pared 5 bases from V and 4 bases from J, leaving 15 bases between. This CDR3 is 14 amino acids long. Here the CDR3 reads CASSALKQRYEQYF. For the CDR3, the DNA is TGTGCCAGCAGCGCTTTAAAGCAGCGGTACGAGCAGTACTTC.

The chain recombines TRBV7-4 with TRBJ1-2; D perhaps matches TRBD1 (5 bases). V gave up 5 bases and J gave up 12 bases, with 22 bases separating them. The CDR3 totals 14 residues. Germline V lookup: CDR1 SGHVT, CDR2 SQSDAQ. CDR3 protein: CASSVDGTAREDTF. CDR3 nucleotide sequence: TGTGCCAGCAGCGTAGACGGGACGGCCCGTGAGGACACCTTC.

This clonotype turned up a few times. V and J are TRBV30 and TRBJ1-4; D remains ambiguous. The CDR3 covers 13 residues. V lost 1 base and J 6 bases, leaving 9 bases between the germline ends. In germline, CDR1 is GTSNPN, CDR2 SVGIG (reference sequence). The CDR3 sequence is CAWSARRDEKLFF. CDR3 DNA sequence: TGTGCCTGGAGTGCTCGCCGGGATGAAAAACTGTTTTTT.

This clonotype was recorded at least ten times. This chain joins TRBV25-1 and TRBJ2-2; no reliable D call. The germline V gene has CDR1 MGHDK and CDR2 SYGVNS. V shed 1 base and J shed 8 bases, with 5 bases lying between them. The CDR3 covers 12 residues. The CDR3 is CASSELKGELFF. CDR3 bases: TGTGCCAGCAGTGAATTGAAGGGGGAGCTGTTTTTT.

The chain has TRBV20-1 and TRBJ2-2, with D possibly called TRBD1 or TRBD2 (6 bases each). Trimming removed 6 bases from V and 0 bases from J, with 20 bases in between. Per the germline V gene, CDR1 is DFQATT and CDR2 is SNEGSKA (reference sequence). This CDR3 is built from 17 residues. The CDR3: CSAAPCEGGANTGELFF. Written as DNA, the CDR3 is TGCAGTGCCGCTCCGTGTGAGGGGGGTGCGAACACCGGGGAGCTGTTTTTT.

This clonotype was seen ten or more times. The gene calls are TRBV27 and TRBJ2-5; 11 bases align to TRBD2. The germline V gene has CDR1 MNHEY and CDR2 SMNVEV (reference sequence). V shed 5 bases and J 11 bases; nucleotides not matched to a gene: 13. CDR3 length: 15 amino acids. This CDR3 reads CASSPGTSGRVIQYF. The CDR3 DNA follows: TGTGCCAGCAGTCCCGGGACTAGCGGAAGAGTCATACAGTACTTC.

Ten or more counts support this clonotype. This chain joins TRBV20-1 and TRBJ1-6; possible D gene TRBD1, 5 bases. Trimming removed 1 base at V and 6 bases at J, with 7 bases between. The CDR3 is 13 amino acids. Germline V gives CDR1 DFQATT, CDR2 SNEGSKA (reference sequence). CDR3 protein: CSARGQGNSPLHF. In nucleotides, the CDR3 is TGCAGTGCTAGAGGGCAGGGTAATTCACCCCTCCACTTT.

This clonotype was seen just once. The CDR3 protein is CASSSYTAGEQYF. The DNA for the CDR3 is TGTGCCAGCAGCTCGTACACGGCGGGGGAGCAGTACTTC. V gene TRBV7-9 combines with J gene TRBJ2-7; D may be TRBD2 (6 bases). Germline V gene lookup returns CDR1 SEHNR and CDR2 FQNEAQ (reference sequence). The CDR3 length is 13 residues. Trimming cost V 4 bases and J 7 bases, with 14 bases left between them. Looking up the rest from reference TRBV7-9 and TRBJ2-7 gives the full variable domain: DTGVSQNPRHKITKRGQNVTFRCDPISEHNRLYWYRQTLGQGPEFLTYFQNEAQLEKSRLLSDRFSAERPKGSFSTLEIQRTEQGDSAMYLCASSSYTAGEQYFGPGTRLTVT.